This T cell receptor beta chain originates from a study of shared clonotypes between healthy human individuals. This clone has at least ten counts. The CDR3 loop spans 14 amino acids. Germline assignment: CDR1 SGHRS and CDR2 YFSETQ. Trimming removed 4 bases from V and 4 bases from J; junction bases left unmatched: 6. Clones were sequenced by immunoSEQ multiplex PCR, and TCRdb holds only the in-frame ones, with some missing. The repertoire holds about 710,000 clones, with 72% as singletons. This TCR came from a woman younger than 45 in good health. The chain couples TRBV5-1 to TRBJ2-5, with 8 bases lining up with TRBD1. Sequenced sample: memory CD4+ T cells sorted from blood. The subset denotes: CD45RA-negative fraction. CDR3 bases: TGCGCCAGCAGCCCATCCACAGGGGGAGAGACCCAGTACTTC. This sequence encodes CASSPSTGGETQYF.